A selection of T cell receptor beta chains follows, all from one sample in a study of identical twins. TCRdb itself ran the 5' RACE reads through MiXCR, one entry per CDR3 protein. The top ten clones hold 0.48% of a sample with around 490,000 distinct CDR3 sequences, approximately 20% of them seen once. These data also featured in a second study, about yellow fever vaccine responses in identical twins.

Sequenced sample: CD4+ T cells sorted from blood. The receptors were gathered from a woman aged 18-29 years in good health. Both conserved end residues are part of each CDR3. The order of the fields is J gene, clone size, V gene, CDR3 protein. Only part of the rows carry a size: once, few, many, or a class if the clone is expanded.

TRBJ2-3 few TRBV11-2 CASSAQERDTQYF
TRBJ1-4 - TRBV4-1 CASSYPRGANEKLFF
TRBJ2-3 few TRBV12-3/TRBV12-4 CATTSWPRTDTQYF
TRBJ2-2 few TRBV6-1 CASNKGANTGELFF
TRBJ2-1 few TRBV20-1 CSAPTGQGINEQFF
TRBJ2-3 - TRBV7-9 CASSLWGQAFTDTQYF
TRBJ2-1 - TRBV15 CATSDGPGLAGANEQFF
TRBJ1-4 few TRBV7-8 CASSQGVPREKLFF
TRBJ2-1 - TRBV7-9 CASSLVLLRNEQFF
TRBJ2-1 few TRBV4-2 CASSSRTKDPREQFF
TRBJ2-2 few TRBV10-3 CAITSDRGNTGELFF
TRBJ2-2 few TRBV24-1 CATSDLGPGTGRSGELFF
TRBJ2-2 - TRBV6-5 CASSYSKAGGPTGELFF
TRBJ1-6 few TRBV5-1 CASSLFSANSPLHF
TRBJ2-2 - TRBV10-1 CASSESRGGFDTGELFF
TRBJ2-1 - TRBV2 CASGETSGDEQFF
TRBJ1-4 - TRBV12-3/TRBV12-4 CASSFGTVNEKLFF
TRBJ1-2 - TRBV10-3 CAISGRQEAGYTF
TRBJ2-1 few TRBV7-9 CASSPVLAEPHQEQFF
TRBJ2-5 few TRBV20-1 CSALSGSRETQYF
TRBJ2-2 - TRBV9 CASSVASFNTGELFF
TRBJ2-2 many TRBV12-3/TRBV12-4 CASSKDGYTGELFF
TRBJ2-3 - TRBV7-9 CASSLPYSAARYTQYF
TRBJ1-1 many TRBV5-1 CASSFTAATTEAFF
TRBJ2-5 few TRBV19 CASRPTGGRETQYF
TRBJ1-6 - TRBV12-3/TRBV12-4 CASRKDSYNSPLHF
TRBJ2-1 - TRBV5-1 CASSLRDGRQNEQFF
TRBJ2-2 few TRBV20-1 CSATGTENTGELFF
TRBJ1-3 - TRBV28 CASRTTGRAGPSGNTIYF
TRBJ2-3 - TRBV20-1 CSATRDRTDTQYF
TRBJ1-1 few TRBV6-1 CASRELNTEAFF
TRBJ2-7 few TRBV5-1 CASSPTGRTYEQYF
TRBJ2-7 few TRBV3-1 CASSLTSGNLREQYF
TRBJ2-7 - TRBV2 CASSEVRTGAGEQYF
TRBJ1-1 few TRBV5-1 CASSLVGVGQMNTEAFF
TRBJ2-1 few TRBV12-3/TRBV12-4 CASSLPGGGKSDEQFF
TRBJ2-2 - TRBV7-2 CASDQSRTANTGELFF
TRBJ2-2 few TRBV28 CASSLALGWSHGELFF
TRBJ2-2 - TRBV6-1 CASRTYRVTGELFF
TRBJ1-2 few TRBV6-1 CASSGYQGSYGYTF
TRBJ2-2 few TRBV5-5 CASSSRTGVDTGELFF
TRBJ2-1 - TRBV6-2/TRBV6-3 CASSYKLAPNEQFF
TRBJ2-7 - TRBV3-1 CASSQGLDVYEQYF
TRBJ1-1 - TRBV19 CASSVTTNTEAFF
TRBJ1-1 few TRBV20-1 CSASFTGMNTEAFF
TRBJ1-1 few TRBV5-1 CASSNGQGVNTEAFF
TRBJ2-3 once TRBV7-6 CASSLGLAGDVDTQYF
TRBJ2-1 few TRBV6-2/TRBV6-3 CASSRSGLAGTEQFF
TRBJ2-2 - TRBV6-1 CATWGHSNTGELFF
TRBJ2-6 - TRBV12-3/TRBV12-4 CASSFEGRGGANVLTF
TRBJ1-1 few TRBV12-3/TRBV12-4 CASSLSDRGQAFF
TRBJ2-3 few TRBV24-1 CATSDWPRGTDTQYF
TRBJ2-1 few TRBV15 CATSIQSGAGNEQFF
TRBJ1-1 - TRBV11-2 CASAPSGTENTEAFF
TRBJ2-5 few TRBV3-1 CASSQGTSGSFGETQYF
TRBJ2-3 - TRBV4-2 CASSQGSGGRSTDTQYF
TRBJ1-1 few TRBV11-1 CASSLRGLGGFTEAFF
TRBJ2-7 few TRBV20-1 CSARGRELYEQYF
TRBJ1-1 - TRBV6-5 CASSYLWGSRNTEAFF
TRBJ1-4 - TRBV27 CASSPRRANEKLFF